The entry below gives a single T cell receptor beta chain sequence along with its context. The data were taken from a study of blood T cell repertoires in COVID-19. The method was immunoSEQ multiplex PCR; TCRdb's version includes in-frame clones alone and lacks a portion of them. This sample has about 100,000 clones, with roughly four fifths found just once. With 0 bases clipped from V and 5 bases from J, the junction kept 4 bases outside the gene matches. CDR1 SGHNT and CDR2 YENEEA come from the germline V gene. The CDR3 covers 16 residues. Sequenced: peripheral blood. The origin of this receptor is a woman in her 70s with acute or convalescent COVID-19. The chain carries TRBV11-3 and TRBJ2-1; 10 nucleotides match TRBD2. The DNA for the CDR3 is TGTGCCAGCAGCTTAGACCCAGCGGGGGGGAACAATGAGCAGTTCTTC. Protein: CASSLDPAGGNNEQFF.